This T cell receptor (beta chain) was recovered during a study of blood T cell repertoires in COVID-19. Germline V gene lookup returns CDR1 SGHTA and CDR2 FQGTGA. Losses at the gene ends were 5 bases for V and 3 bases for J; bases not matched to a gene: 2. The CDR3 runs to 13 residues. Sequencing used immunoSEQ multiplex PCR; TCRdb keeps in-frame clones, though not all of them. Of about 74,000 clones listed, roughly four fifths were seen once; the top ten hold less than 8.5%. A note on this clone: A single base separates this from a much larger clone, so it may be a read error.

The sequence was obtained from a human donor in a cohort sampled during active COVID-19. The genes are TRBV7-3 and TRBJ1-1; TRBD1 agrees at 8 bases. The sequenced sample was peripheral blood. CDR3 bases: TGTGCCAGCAGCCTACAGGGGGACACTGAAGCTTTCTTT. Encoded protein: CASSLQGDTEAFF. Together with reference TRBV7-3 and TRBJ1-1, the CDR3 gives the full variable domain: GAGVSQTPSNKVTEKGKYVELRCDPISGHTALYWYRQSLGQGPEFLIYFQGTGAADDSGLPNDRFFAVRPEGSVSTLKIQRTERGDSAVYLCASSLQGDTEAFFGQGTRLTVV.